What follows are 13 T cell receptor beta chains derived from one specimen sequenced in a study of human T cells and chemical hapten exposure. One entry per CDR3 protein, called by TCRdb with MiXCR from the RACE reads. The sample has over 150,000 distinct CDR3 sequences; about a quarter are singletons. The time point denotes: patch test 3, about 24 weeks after DPC sensitization. As to treatment: therapeutic diphenylcyclopropenone sensitization with weekly scalp DPC. The sequencing here drew on whole blood, taken in connection with sensitization to the hapten diphenylcyclopropenone (DPC). These receptors were taken from a woman aged 18-29 years with alopecia areata. Some clones in this sample may be carry-over from other donors' samples.

The rearrangement uses TRBV9 and TRBJ1-6, with 9 bases that match TRBD1. Germline V gene lookup returns CDR1 SGDLS and CDR2 YYNGEE. The CDR3 is 16 amino acids. The V and J ends lost 3 bases and 9 bases, in that order; junction bases with no gene match: 10. The CDR3 coding sequence is TGTGCCAGCAGCGGCATCAAACAGGGGGCGCCTTCACCCCTCCACTTT. Translated: CASSGIKQGAPSPLHF.

Ten or more counts support this clonotype. The chain combines TRBV7-2 with TRBJ2-3, with D hard to call. V was trimmed by 5 bases and J by 1 base, leaving 4 bases between them. This CDR3 comprises 12 residues. Germline CDR1 SGHTA, CDR2 FQGNSA. CDR3 residues: CASSRRTDTQYF. The DNA for the CDR3 is TGTGCCAGCAGCCGTCGCACAGATACGCAGTATTTT.

This clonotype was detected a few times. The gene calls are TRBV5-1 and TRBJ2-5, with D hard to call. The germline V and J ends were trimmed by 4 bases and 1 base, with 8 bases remaining between them. Germline lookup yields CDR1 SGHRS and CDR2 YFSETQ. This CDR3 comprises 13 residues. The CDR3 bases are TGCGCCAGCAGCCCCAATGGCCAAGAGACCCAGTACTTC. It encodes CASSPNGQETQYF.

This chain uses TRBV6-2 or TRBV6-3 with TRBJ2-3; the D is unclear. This CDR3 is 11 amino acids long. V was trimmed by 7 bases and J by 8 bases, leaving 10 bases between them. Germline V gene data show CDR1 as MNHEY and CDR2 as SVGEGT. The CDR3 sequence is CASTSAGTQYF. For the CDR3, the DNA is TGTGCCAGCACAAGCGCCGGTACGCAGTATTTT.

This chain joins TRBV29-1 and TRBJ2-7; the D call may be TRBD1 or TRBD2 (6 bases each). V was shortened by 3 bases and J by 9 bases, with 15 bases between the two germline ends. The CDR3 totals 12 residues. CDR1 and CDR2 from the germline V gene are SQVTM and ANQGSEA. For the CDR3, the DNA is TGCAGCGTTGAGGAGGGGGGCTTGGGGCAGTACTTC. Amino acids: CSVEEGGLGQYF.

This clonotype was seen a handful of times. This rearrangement joins TRBV7-2 to TRBJ2-7; TRBD2 aligns across 10 bases. Germline-derived CDR1 and CDR2 are SGHTA and FQGNSA. This CDR3 region has 15 residues. The ends lost 8 bases at V and 2 bases at J; junction bases unmatched: 9. In DNA form, the CDR3 reads TGTGCCAGCCAAGCAGCTAGCGGGGGAACCTACGAGCAGTACTTC. It codes for CASQAASGGTYEQYF.

This clonotype appeared a few times. The chain is built from TRBV5-1 and TRBJ1-1; D possibly corresponds to TRBD1 (5 bases). With 4 bases removed from V and 1 base from J, the gap between germline ends came to 17 bases. Germline loops: CDR1 SGHRS, CDR2 YFSETQ. The length of the CDR3 is 16 residues. The CDR3, as DNA: TGCGCCAGCAGCCAGGGACTCCGAAGCTCGAACACTGAAGCTTTCTTT. This gives the protein CASSQGLRSSNTEAFF.

This clonotype turned up a few times. This chain uses TRBV4-2 with TRBJ2-2, with D perhaps assigned TRBD1 or TRBD2 (7 bases each). The germline V gene has CDR1 LGHNA and CDR2 YNFKEQ. Trimming pared 3 bases from V and 4 bases from J, leaving 12 bases between. The length of the CDR3 is 15 residues. Written as DNA, the CDR3 is TGTGCCAGCAGCCACTCAGGGGGGGGCACCGGGGAGCTGTTTTTT. Encoded protein: CASSHSGGGTGELFF.

The chain is built from TRBV5-1 and TRBJ2-5; 9 bases map to TRBD2. The CDR3 sequence is 15 residues long. V lost 0 bases and J lost 2; bases outside the gene matches: 2. Germline CDR1 and CDR2: SGHRS and YFSETQ. The CDR3, as DNA: TGCGCCAGCAGCTTGGATACTAGCGGGCAAGAGACCCAGTACTTC. Translated: CASSLDTSGQETQYF.

This clonotype was seen only a few times. The chain combines TRBV7-2 with TRBJ2-1, with D possibly being TRBD2 (5 bases). This CDR3 contains 12 residues. The germline V gene encodes CDR1 SGHTA and CDR2 FQGNSA. Trimming removed 5 bases at V and 9 bases at J, with 11 bases between. Here the CDR3 reads CASSPYAGEQFF. CDR3 in DNA: TGTGCCAGCAGCCCCTACGCGGGTGAGCAGTTCTTC. Combining the CDR3 with reference TRBV7-2 and TRBJ2-1 gives the whole variable domain GAGVSQSPSNKVTEKGKDVELRCDPISGHTALYWYRQSLGQGLEFLIYFQGNSAPDKSGLPSDRFSAERTGGSVSTLTIQRTQQEDSAVYLCASSPYAGEQFFGPGTRLTVL.

Only a few counts were recorded for this clonotype. This chain connects TRBV4-1 to TRBJ1-1; 7 bases match TRBD1. CDR1 and CDR2 (germline): MGHRA, YSYEKL. The CDR3 runs 14 residues. V trimming: 3 bases; J trimming: 1 base; junction bases outside the gene matches: 2. The CDR3 region has the DNA TGCGCCAGCAGCCAGTGGACAGGGAACACTGAAGCTTTCTTT. It translates to CASSQWTGNTEAFF.

The chain recombines TRBV7-2 with TRBJ1-1; 7 bases are a match to TRBD1. CDR3 length: 13 residues. V dropped 5 bases and J dropped 3; count of bases not matched to a gene: 3. Per the germline V gene, CDR1 is SGHTA and CDR2 is FQGNSA. The CDR3 DNA reads as TGTGCCAGCAGCCTGACAGGGCACACTGAAGCTTTCTTT. It is translated as CASSLTGHTEAFF.

The rearrangement uses TRBV4-2 and TRBJ1-3; D is uncertain. CDR3 length: 15 residues. V was cut by 2 bases and J by 0 bases, with 8 bases left in between. Germline CDR1 LGHNA, CDR2 YNFKEQ. CDR3 bases: TGTGCCAGCAGCCAAACGGCCCTCTCTGGAAACACCATATATTTT. The encoded protein is CASSQTALSGNTIYF.